This T cell receptor (beta chain) derives from a study of vaccination and CD4 T cells after COVID-19. Study in general: Each post-COVID sample was drawn after diagnosis, and the median interval was approximately 100 days (range 35 to 161). The stimulating agents, overlapping spike peptides, came from SARS-CoV-2, HCoV-NL63, HCoV-OC43 and HCoV-229E.

The study, taken as a whole, reports: Median SARS-CoV-2-reactive clonotype numbers went up from about 20 to 38, but not significantly.

Cultured CD4+ T cells had their DNA profiled by the Oncomine TCR Beta short-read assay. TCRdb itself ran the PCR reads through MiXCR, one entry per CDR3 protein. The repertoire holds around 13,000 distinct CDR3 sequences, with around 45% as singletons. CDR1 and CDR2 (germline): LGHNA, YNFKEQ. With 0 bases removed from V and 5 bases from J, the gap between germline ends came to 10 bases. CDR3 length equals 14 residues. Treatment reported: approximately 9-day PBMC culture with coronavirus spike peptide pools or control peptides (ViraFEST assay). Cells were cultured for about ten days, and then CD4+ T cells were isolated by negative selection. A few counts support this clonotype. Antigen specificity is unknown.

This TCR derives from a human donor who had recovered from COVID-19. Sequencing was done on a sample of CD4+ T cells from blood, cultured in vitro. The chain uses TRBV4-2 and TRBJ1-2, with D hard to call. CDR3 coding DNA: TGTGCCAGCAGCCAAGAAACCGAGATTTATGGCTACACCTTC. It specifies CASSQETEIYGYTF.